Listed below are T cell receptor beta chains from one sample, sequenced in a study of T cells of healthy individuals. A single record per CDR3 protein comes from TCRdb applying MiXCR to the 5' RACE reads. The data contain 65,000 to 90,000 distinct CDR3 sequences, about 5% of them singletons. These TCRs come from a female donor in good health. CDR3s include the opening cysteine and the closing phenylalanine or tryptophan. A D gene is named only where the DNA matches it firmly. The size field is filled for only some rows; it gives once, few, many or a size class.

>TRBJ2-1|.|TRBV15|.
CATSPPQGSEQFF
TGTGCCACCAGCCCTCCCCAGGGGAGTGAGCAGTTCTTC
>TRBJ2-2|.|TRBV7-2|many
CASSLVGNTGELFF
TGTGCCAGCAGCTTAGTGGGAAACACCGGGGAGCTGTTTTTT
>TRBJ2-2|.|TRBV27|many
CASSSGTTNTGELFF
TGTGCCAGCAGTAGTGGGACAACGAACACCGGGGAGCTGTTTTTT
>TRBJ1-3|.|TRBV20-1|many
CSASLPGPGNTIYF
TGCAGTGCTAGCCTCCCAGGGCCTGGAAACACCATATATTTT
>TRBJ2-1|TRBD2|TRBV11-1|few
CASSFRAGGPYNEQFF
TGTGCCAGCAGCTTTCGGGCGGGAGGACCCTACAATGAGCAGTTCTTC
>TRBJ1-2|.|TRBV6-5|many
CASSSKGRRGYTF
TGTGCCAGCAGTTCTAAGGGTAGAAGGGGCTACACCTTC
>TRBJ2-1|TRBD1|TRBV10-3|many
CAISEPDLSGGNEQFF
TGTGCCATCAGTGAACCGGACCTCTCAGGGGGCAATGAGCAGTTCTTC
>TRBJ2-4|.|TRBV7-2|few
CASSLGVSAKNIQYF
TGTGCCAGCAGCTTAGGTGTTTCTGCCAAAAACATTCAGTACTTC
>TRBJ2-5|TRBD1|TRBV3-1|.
CASSQVWTGTQETQYF
TGTGCCAGCAGCCAAGTCTGGACAGGGACCCAAGAGACCCAGTACTTC
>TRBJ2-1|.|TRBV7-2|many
CASSLGPNFGNEQFF
.
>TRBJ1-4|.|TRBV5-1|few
CASSSQAPNEKLFF
TGCGCCAGCAGCTCACAGGCACCTAATGAAAAACTGTTTTTT
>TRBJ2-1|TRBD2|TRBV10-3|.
CAISESVAGGNEQFF
TGTGCCATCAGTGAATCGGTAGCGGGAGGGAATGAGCAGTTCTTC
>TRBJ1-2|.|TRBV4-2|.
CASSQDTQGTGIYGYTF
TGTGCCAGCAGCCAAGATACCCAGGGGACGGGGATATATGGCTACACCTTC
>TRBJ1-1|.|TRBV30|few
CAYWWDTEAFF
TGTGCCTACTGGTGGGACACTGAAGCTTTCTTT
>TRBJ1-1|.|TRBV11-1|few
CASSYDRNTEAFF
TGTGCCAGCAGTTATGACAGAAACACTGAAGCTTTCTTT
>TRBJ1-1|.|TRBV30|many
CAWSVVSRATEAFF
TGTGCCTGGAGTGTGGTCTCTCGGGCCACTGAAGCTTTCTTT
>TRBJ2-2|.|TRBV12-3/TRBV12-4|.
CASSLDPTGELFF
TGTGCCAGCAGTTTAGACCCAACCGGGGAGCTGTTTTTT
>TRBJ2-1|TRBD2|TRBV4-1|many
CAIAHHGRLNEQFF
TGCGCCATCGCCCACCACGGGAGGTTGAATGAGCAGTTCTTC
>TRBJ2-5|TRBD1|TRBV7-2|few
CASSTHGTGRQETQYF
TGTGCCAGCAGCACCCACGGGACAGGGCGGCAAGAGACCCAGTACTTC
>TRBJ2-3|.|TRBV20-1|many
CSASFDSSSTDTQYF
TGCAGTGCTAGTTTTGACTCGTCTAGCACAGATACGCAGTATTTT
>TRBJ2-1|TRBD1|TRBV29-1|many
CSVTGDNEQFF
TGCAGCGTTACAGGGGACAATGAGCAGTTCTTC
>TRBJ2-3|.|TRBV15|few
CATSRDLGATTDTQYF
TGTGCCACCAGCAGAGATCTAGGGGCTACTACAGATACGCAGTATTTT
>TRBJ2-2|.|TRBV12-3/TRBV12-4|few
CASRSTNTGELFF
TGTGCCAGCAGGAGCACGAACACCGGGGAGCTGTTTTTT
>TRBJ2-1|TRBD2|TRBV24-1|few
CATSDPGLANYNEQFF
TGTGCCACCAGTGACCCGGGACTAGCCAACTACAATGAGCAGTTCTTC
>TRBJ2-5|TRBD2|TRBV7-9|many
CASSPIPLAGVTETQYF
TGTGCCAGCAGCCCCATCCCACTAGCGGGAGTAACCGAGACCCAGTACTTC
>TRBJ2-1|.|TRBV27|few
CASSLSLTEGVYNEQFF
TGTGCCAGCAGTTTATCGTTAACAGAGGGGGTATACAATGAGCAGTTCTTC
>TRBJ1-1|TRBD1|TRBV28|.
CASSTTGANTEAFF
TGTGCCAGCAGCACTACAGGGGCGAACACTGAAGCTTTCTTT
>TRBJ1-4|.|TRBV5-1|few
CASSSLNTATNEKLFF
TGCGCCAGCAGCTCCTTAAACACGGCAACTAATGAAAAACTGTTTTTT
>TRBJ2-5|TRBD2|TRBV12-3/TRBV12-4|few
CASSLTLAGGETQYF
TGTGCCAGCAGTTTAACGCTAGCGGGAGGAGAGACCCAGTACTTC
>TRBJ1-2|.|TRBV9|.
CASSPSVGQNYGYTF
TGTGCCAGCAGCCCCTCTGTGGGCCAAAACTATGGCTACACCTTC
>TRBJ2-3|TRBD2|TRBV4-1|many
CASSPIIAGGPDTQYF
TGCGCCAGCAGCCCCATCATAGCGGGAGGGCCGGATACGCAGTATTTT
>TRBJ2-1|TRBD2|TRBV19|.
CASSIVRLAGNNEQFF
TGTGCCAGTAGTATAGTGAGGCTAGCGGGGAACAATGAGCAGTTCTTC
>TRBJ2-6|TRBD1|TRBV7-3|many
CASSLRVTGGFGANVLTF
TGTGCCAGCAGCTTAAGGGTGACAGGGGGCTTCGGGGCCAACGTCCTGACTTTC